Sequencing of this T cell receptor beta chain was carried out in a study of OX40 agonist ivuxolimab in advanced cancers. V lost 4 bases, J lost 5 bases, and 9 bases lay in between. There are 13 residues in the CDR3. In germline, CDR1 is ENHRY, CDR2 SYGVKD. TCRdb keeps only in-frame clones here, not all; method: immunoSEQ multiplex PCR. Of about 48,000 clones detected, roughly 84% appear once; the ten largest clones hold 9.5% to 15%. This clone was seen more than once but under ten times. The source material was CD4+ or CD8+ T cells sorted from blood, sampled in a trial of the OX40 agonist ivuxolimab. The J gene is TRBJ2-4, the V gene TRBV10-3; the D gene is possibly TRBD1 (5 bases). This sequence originates from an adult with an advanced solid tumor such as melanoma, head and neck, liver or kidney cancer. The CDR3 nucleotides read TGTGCCATCAGTGGGGGCTTGGAAAACATTCAGTACTTC. Residues: CAISGGLENIQYF.